This TCR beta chain is from a study of post-analysis software for immune sequencing data. General study results and limits: Among 5 or 6 TRBV segments more frequent in patients than controls were TRBV5-6, TRBV5-1 and TRBV20-1.

Every TCR beta cDNA library bore unique molecular identifiers. Researchers reported 400,000 to 550,000 cDNA molecules coming from about 0.98 to 11 million T cells. Via MiXCR, TCRdb re-called the PCR reads, giving one row per CDR3 protein. The table records around 700,000 distinct CDR3 sequences, approximately 59% of them present only once. V lost 3 bases to trimming and J lost 7 bases, with 13 bases between them. CDR1 and CDR2 (germline): SQVTM, ANQGSEA. This CDR3 contains 13 residues. This clonotype has more than one count but fewer than ten. Its antigen is still unknown. The chain joins TRBV29-1 to TRBJ1-5; possibly TRBD1 for D (6 bases). The clonotype originates from a girl aged 2 to 10 with multiple sclerosis. The sequenced sample consisted of blood. CDR3: CSVDRGEGQPQHF. The CDR3 bases are TGCAGCGTTGACAGGGGAGAAGGCCAGCCCCAGCATTTT.